This TCR beta chain appears in the sequencing data of a study of T cell changes during pregnancy in multiple sclerosis. Libraries were prepared by immunoSEQ multiplex PCR; TCRdb keeps only in-frame clonotypes and omits some of them. The data show some 110,000 clones, about 93% seen once. This CDR3 has 15 residues. CDR1 is SGHTA, CDR2 FQGTGA, per germline. V lost 0 bases and J lost 4, with 11 bases in between. The rearrangement uses TRBV7-3 and TRBJ2-3; D is perhaps TRBD2 (5 bases). Sample: peripheral blood, taken in the third trimester of pregnancy. The receptor was isolated from a female donor with multiple sclerosis, enrolled in a pregnancy study. In DNA form, the CDR3 reads TGTGCCAGCAGCTTAACGGGCCGGGGTGCAGATACGCAGTATTTT. Translation gives CASSLTGRGADTQYF.